Listed here are 15 T cell receptor beta chains from one sample, sequenced in a study of siplizumab effects on memory and regulatory T cells. Method: immunoSEQ multiplex PCR; TCRdb's copy keeps in-frame clones and lacks some. The sample lists about 110,000 clones, approximately 94% occurring once. The specimen was CD4+ T cells sorted from blood. The origin of the receptors is a human donor in good health.

The chain has TRBV5-1 and TRBJ1-5, with a possible D match to TRBD1 (5 bases). This CDR3 region has 14 residues. Germline-derived CDR1 and CDR2 are SGHRS and YFSETQ. V was clipped by 5 bases and J by 2 bases, with 11 bases between them. The CDR3 DNA sequence: TGCGCCAGCAGTTGGGGGGAAGGCAATCAGCCCCAGCATTTT. Amino acids: CASSWGEGNQPQHF.

J is TRBJ2-7 and V is TRBV7-2; 7 bases are a match to TRBD1. Germline V gene data show CDR1 as SGHTA and CDR2 as FQGNSA. V dropped 5 bases and J dropped 2; count of bases not matched to a gene: 9. This CDR3 region has 15 residues. The DNA for the CDR3 is TGTGCCAGCAGCACATACAGGGGATTGACCTACGAGCAGTACTTC. This encodes CASSTYRGLTYEQYF.

The V and J genes are TRBV15 and TRBJ2-3; no definite D call. The CDR3 runs to 16 residues. Trimming pared 0 bases from V and 0 bases from J, leaving 10 bases between. CDR1 LNHNV and CDR2 YYDKDF come from the germline V gene (reference sequence). The CDR3 bases are TGTGCCACCAGCAGAGATCAGGTGGGAAGCACAGATACGCAGTATTTT. Its protein is CATSRDQVGSTDTQYF.

The chain couples TRBV2 to TRBJ2-1; D is ambiguous. Deletions cut 2 bases from V and 0 bases from J, with 11 bases between. This CDR3 contains 16 residues. The germline CDR1 and CDR2 sequences are SNHLY and FYNNEI. The CDR3 is CASSESLVRSYNEQFF. CDR3 nucleotides: TGTGCCAGCAGTGAAAGCCTCGTCCGCTCCTACAATGAGCAGTTCTTC.

This clone was picked up one time. The chain has TRBV6-5 and TRBJ1-1, with D possibly being TRBD1 (6 bases). V was cut by 0 bases and J by 1 base, with 9 bases left in between. This CDR3 is built from 15 residues. CDR1 is MNHEY, CDR2 SVGAGI, per germline. The CDR3 DNA is TGTGCCAGCAGTTACTCGAGCAGGGGGAACACTGAAGCTTTCTTT. Protein: CASSYSSRGNTEAFF.

The chain is built from TRBV30 and TRBJ2-7; possible D gene TRBD2, 6 bases. V shed 2 bases and J shed 4 bases, with 12 bases lying between them. Germline assignment: CDR1 GTSNPN and CDR2 SVGIG (reference sequence). This CDR3 spans 13 amino acids. The CDR3 DNA is TGTGCCTGGAGTACACTGGGGGGATACGAGCAGTACTTC. This codes for CAWSTLGGYEQYF.

V and J are TRBV5-8 and TRBJ1-1; 9 nucleotides match TRBD1. The CDR3 has 16 amino acids. Germline V gene sequence: CDR1 SGHTS, CDR2 YDEGEE. V lost 4 bases to trimming and J lost 3 bases; unmatched junction nucleotides: 10. The chain's CDR3 is CASSHGDRVIYTEAFF. The CDR3 DNA sequence: TGTGCCAGCAGCCATGGGGACAGGGTAATATACACTGAAGCTTTCTTT.

This rearrangement joins TRBV6-5 to TRBJ2-7, with 9 nucleotides matching TRBD1. The length of the CDR3 is 15 residues. V was pared by 2 bases and J by 3 bases, with 5 bases of the junction left unmatched. CDR1 is MNHEY and CDR2 is SVGAGI in the germline V gene. The CDR3 sequence is CASSYERGQGYEQYF. CDR3 coding DNA: TGTGCCAGCAGTTACGAACGGGGACAGGGCTACGAGCAGTACTTC.

The V and J genes are TRBV5-4 and TRBJ1-2; D is unclear. The CDR3 spans 14 residues. Germline loops: CDR1 SGHNT, CDR2 YYREEE (reference sequence). Trimming cost V 4 bases and J 4 bases, with 14 bases left between them. The DNA of the CDR3 is TGTGCCAGCAGCCCCGCGGGAGTAGCCTATGGCTACACCTTC. Translation gives CASSPAGVAYGYTF. The entire variable domain, with the rest obtained from reference TRBV5-4 and TRBJ1-2, is as follows: ETGVTQSPTHLIKTRGQQVTLRCSSQSGHNTVSWYQQALGQGPQFIFQYYREEENGRGNFPPRFSGLQFPNYSSELNVNALELDDSALYLCASSPAGVAYGYTFGSGTRLTVV.

This chain uses TRBV5-1 with TRBJ2-2, with D perhaps matching TRBD1 (6 bases). Per the germline V gene, CDR1 is SGHRS and CDR2 is YFSETQ. There are 16 residues in the CDR3. Between the trimmed V and J ends, which lost 0 bases and 1 base, there was a span of 10 bases. The CDR3 spells CASSLDVRGNTGELFF. Here the CDR3 DNA reads TGCGCCAGCAGCTTGGATGTCAGGGGGAACACCGGGGAGCTGTTTTTT.

V is TRBV7-2 and J is TRBJ2-3, with no clear D. V gave up 6 bases and J gave up 3 bases, with 13 bases separating them. This CDR3 has 14 residues. Germline CDR1 and CDR2: SGHTA and FQGNSA. CDR3 sequence reads: CASRPQLGTDTQYF. Written as DNA, the CDR3 is TGTGCCAGCAGACCCCAGCTAGGGACAGATACGCAGTATTTT.

The genes are TRBV5-1 and TRBJ1-5; D gene unclear. Germline V gene sequence: CDR1 SGHRS, CDR2 YFSETQ. Trimming removed 2 bases from V and 3 bases from J, with 9 bases in between. CDR3 length: 14 residues. This CDR3 is CASSLDGVNQPQHF. The DNA for the CDR3 is TGCGCCAGCAGCTTAGACGGAGTCAATCAGCCCCAGCATTTT.

This sequence joins TRBV5-6 and TRBJ1-5; D is unresolved. CDR1 and CDR2 (germline): SGHDT, YYEEEE. Trimming took off 1 base at V and 0 bases at J, with 8 bases between the two ends. This CDR3 comprises 15 residues. CDR3 DNA: TGTGCCAGCAGCTTGAGCCTGAATAGCAATCAGCCCCAGCATTTT. Translating it yields CASSLSLNSNQPQHF.

The rearrangement uses TRBV4-3 and TRBJ1-2; D gene unclear. The CDR3 runs to 13 residues. Deletions cut 0 bases from V and 6 bases from J, with 8 bases between. CDR1 is LGHNA and CDR2 is YSLEER in the germline V gene. CDR3 loop: CASSQDISHGYTF. CDR3 sequence (DNA): TGCGCCAGCAGCCAAGATATCTCACATGGCTACACCTTC.

The chain joins TRBV5-1 to TRBJ1-2; the match to TRBD1 covers 7 bases. Per the germline V gene, CDR1 is SGHRS and CDR2 is YFSETQ. J was trimmed by 2 bases and V by 0 bases; bases with no gene match: 7. There are 16 residues in the CDR3. The CDR3 DNA reads TGCGCCAGCAGCTTGGGCCCGGGACAGATAAACTATGGCTACACCTTC. Its protein product is CASSLGPGQINYGYTF.